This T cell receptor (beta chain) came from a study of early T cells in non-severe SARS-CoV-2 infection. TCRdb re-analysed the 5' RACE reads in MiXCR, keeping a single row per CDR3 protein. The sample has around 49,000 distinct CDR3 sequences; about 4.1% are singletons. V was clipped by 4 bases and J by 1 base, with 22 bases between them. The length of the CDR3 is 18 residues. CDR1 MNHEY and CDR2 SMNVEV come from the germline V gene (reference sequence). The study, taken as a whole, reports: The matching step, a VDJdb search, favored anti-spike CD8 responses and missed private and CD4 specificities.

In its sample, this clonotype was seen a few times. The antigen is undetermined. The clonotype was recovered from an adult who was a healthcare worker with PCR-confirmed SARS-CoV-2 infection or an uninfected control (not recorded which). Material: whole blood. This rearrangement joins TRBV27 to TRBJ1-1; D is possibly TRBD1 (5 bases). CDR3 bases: TGTGCCAGCAGTTCAACCCGCCAGGGAATCTTCAGGAACACTGAAGCTTTCTTT. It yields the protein CASSSTRQGIFRNTEAFF.